One and the same sample provided the 14 T cell receptor beta chains below, sequenced in a study of regulatory T cells in long-lasting Graves disease. CDR3-region Arm-PCR and iRepertoire HTBI primers produced the TCR beta libraries. Each CDR3 protein is one row after TCRdb ran MiXCR on the multiplex PCR reads. The sample lists a few hundred thousand distinct CDR3 sequences; about 22% were seen once. Time point: persistent/refractory GD, antithyroid drugs over 5 years with positive TRAb. Generation of the TCR library employed RNA extracted from PBMCs. The input for sequencing was peripheral blood mononuclear cells (PBMCs), taken when the disease was refractory, from a patient treated with antithyroid drugs. The origin of the receptors is a female donor with Graves disease.

Of note for this clonotype: This sequence may be a read error, since a much larger clone differs from it by one base. The CDR3: CASSYCRGFNYGYTF. The CDR3 bases are TGTGCCAGCAGTTACTGCAGGGGATTCAACTATGGCTACACCTTC. This chain joins TRBV6-2 or TRBV6-3 and TRBJ1-2, with D maybe TRBD1 (6 bases). Germline V gene data show CDR1 as MNHEY and CDR2 as SVGEGT. The CDR3 runs to 15 residues. V dropped 1 base and J dropped 2 bases, with 11 bases sitting between them.

The V call is TRBV5-1, the J call TRBJ1-6; no firm D call. Per germline, CDR1 SGHRS and CDR2 YFSETQ. The V end lost 0 bases, the J end lost 10 bases, and 17 bases lay between the germline ends. This CDR3 region has 16 residues. The CDR3 region has the DNA TGCGCCAGCAGCTTGGCAGGACCCCTATACGGATCACCCCTCCACTTT. Amino acid sequence: CASSLAGPLYGSPLHF. The full variable domain, with the rest looked up from reference TRBV5-1 and TRBJ1-6, is KAGVTQTPRYLIKTRGQQVTLSCSPISGHRSVSWYQQTPGQGLQFLFEYFSETQRNKGNFPGRFSGRQFSNSRSEMNVSTLELGDSALYLCASSLAGPLYGSPLHFGNGTRLTVT.

The J gene is TRBJ2-3, the V gene TRBV5-5; D unresolved. The V and J ends lost 4 bases and 4 bases respectively, with 10 bases between them. There are 13 residues in the CDR3. CDR1 SGHKS and CDR2 YYEKEE come from the germline V gene (reference sequence). CDR3 coding DNA: TGTGCCAGCAGCGTCGCCGGCGCAGATACGCAGTATTTT. It yields the protein CASSVAGADTQYF.

This clonotype appeared many times. The V and J genes are TRBV28 and TRBJ1-5, with D maybe TRBD1 (6 bases). There are 16 residues in the CDR3. V was cut by 10 bases and J by 0 bases, with 19 bases left in between. Germline V gives CDR1 MDHEN, CDR2 SYDVKM. The chain's CDR3 is CAIRTGGSYSNQPQHF. Here the CDR3 DNA reads TGTGCCATCCGGACCGGGGGCTCCTATAGCAATCAGCCCCAGCATTTT.

This sequence joins TRBV30 and TRBJ1-2, with a tentative D call TRBD1 (5 bases). Germline CDR1 GTSNPN, CDR2 SVGIG (reference sequence). This CDR3 has 14 residues. Trimming cost V 1 base and J 2 bases, with 11 bases left between them. CDR3 DNA: TGTGCCTGGAGTGAATTCGCAGGGAACTATGGCTACACCTTC. Translation gives CAWSEFAGNYGYTF.

This clonotype was recorded many times. This chain links TRBV20-1 with TRBJ1-1; perhaps TRBD1 as D (6 bases). V lost 7 bases and J lost 0, with 9 bases in between. CDR3 length: 12 amino acids. Germline CDR1 is DFQATT and CDR2 is SNEGSKA (reference sequence). The CDR3 is CSGGGMNTEAFF. In DNA form, the CDR3 reads TGCAGTGGAGGGGGAATGAACACTGAAGCTTTCTTT.

The J gene is TRBJ2-5, the V gene TRBV20-1; TRBD2 matches at 8 bases. J gave up 3 bases and V 3 bases, and 9 bases lay outside the gene matches. The CDR3 is 15 residues long. Looked up from germline, CDR1 is DFQATT and CDR2 is SNEGSKA (reference sequence). CDR3 loop: CSARRLGLVEETQYF. CDR3 in DNA: TGCAGTGCTAGGCGATTGGGACTAGTCGAAGAGACCCAGTACTTC.

This chain uses TRBV18 with TRBJ1-5; D is ambiguous. The CDR3 runs 13 residues. Germline V gene sequence: CDR1 KGHSH, CDR2 LQKENI. Trimming took off 2 bases at V and 7 bases at J, with 9 bases between the two ends. The CDR3, as DNA: TGTGCCAGCTCACCATTAGATGGACAGCCCCAGCATTTT. It specifies CASSPLDGQPQHF.

The V gene is TRBV30, the J gene TRBJ2-7, with 9 bases matching TRBD2. The CDR3 is 13 residues long. Trimming removed 1 base from V and 6 bases from J; junction bases left unmatched: 4. CDR1 is GTSNPN and CDR2 is SVGIG in the germline V gene (reference sequence). DNA for the CDR3: TGTGCCTGGAGTGGACTAGCGGAGGGCGAGCAGTACTTC. It translates to CAWSGLAEGEQYF.

The chain carries TRBV19 and TRBJ1-1, with 10 nucleotides matching TRBD1. Germline V CDR1 and CDR2: LNHDA, SQIVND (reference sequence). Unmatched junction bases numbered 5, after V lost 4 bases and J lost 0 bases. CDR3 length equals 16 residues. The CDR3 DNA is TGTGCCAGTAGTAGGGGGGGACAGGGGATGAACACTGAAGCTTTCTTT. It codes for CASSRGGQGMNTEAFF.

This clonotype was seen many times. The chain carries TRBV7-3 and TRBJ2-2, with 9 bases matching TRBD1. Germline V CDR1 and CDR2: SGHTA, FQGTGA. The CDR3 loop spans 15 amino acids. Trimming took 2 bases from V and 6 from J; bases not matched to a gene: 4. The CDR3 region has the DNA TGTGCCAGCAGCTTACAAACAGGGGGCCCCGGGGAGCTGTTTTTT. Its protein product is CASSLQTGGPGELFF.

The sample holds a few counts of this clonotype. The V gene is TRBV9, the J gene TRBJ2-4; perhaps D is TRBD1 or TRBD2 (5 bases each). Between the trimmed V and J ends, which lost 0 bases and 5 bases, there was a span of 12 bases. There are 15 residues in the CDR3. The germline V gene encodes CDR1 SGDLS and CDR2 YYNGEE. The CDR3 spells CASSVASGTENIQYF. The CDR3 DNA reads as TGTGCCAGCAGCGTAGCGTCCGGGACGGAAAACATTCAGTACTTC.

The chain has TRBV20-1 and TRBJ2-6; the D is unclear. V lost 1 base and J 1 base, leaving 5 bases between the germline ends. Per germline, CDR1 DFQATT and CDR2 SNEGSKA (reference sequence). This CDR3 is 14 amino acids long. The CDR3 DNA follows: TGCAGTGCTAGAGGGGCGTCTGGGGCCAACGTCCTGACTTTC. The encoded protein is CSARGASGANVLTF.

This clonotype was recorded many times. One end of the junction is discordant with germline, which a read error may explain. This rearrangement joins TRBV12-3 or TRBV12-4 to TRBJ2-5; 12 bases are shared with TRBD2. The CDR3 runs to 13 residues. The CDR3 nucleotides are TGTGCCAGCAGTCTAGCGGGAGGGCCCTCTATCCGATTC. The encoded protein is CASSLAGGPSIRF.